This T cell receptor beta chain appears in the sequencing data of a study of cytomegalovirus exposure and HLA in healthy donors. Broader study findings: In an earlier analysis, about 87% or about 30%: the productive usage of most TCR beta V segments. Highly shared variants forming one cluster were likely a sequencing artifact. Rare TCR sequences dominated, though some public TCRs recurred in many donors.

CDR3 length: 13 amino acids. V trimming: 5 bases; J trimming: 6 bases; junction bases outside the gene matches: 5. The germline gives CDR1 SNHLY, CDR2 FYNNEI. The PCR employed 60 Vbeta primers together with 13 Jbeta primers. As originally analysed: A follow-up analysis tallied 70 million to 80 million unique TCR beta chains, roughly 9.9 million shared. TCRdb's table, derived via immunoSEQ multiplex PCR, lists solely in-frame clones and lacks some. That table is the source of V, J and clone size, and D and trimming were worked out from the DNA. The table includes roughly 88,000 clones, nearly 70% detected once. With regard to this clone: Antigen specificity is unknown.

The rearrangement uses TRBV2 and TRBJ2-7, with 9 bases fitting TRBD1. The sequencing sample was made of PBMCs. The clonotype comes from a man between 45 and 60 years old in good health and CMV-seronegative. CDR3 DNA: TGTGCCAGCAGTTGGACAGGGGAAGGCGAGCAGTACTTC. Residues: CASSWTGEGEQYF.